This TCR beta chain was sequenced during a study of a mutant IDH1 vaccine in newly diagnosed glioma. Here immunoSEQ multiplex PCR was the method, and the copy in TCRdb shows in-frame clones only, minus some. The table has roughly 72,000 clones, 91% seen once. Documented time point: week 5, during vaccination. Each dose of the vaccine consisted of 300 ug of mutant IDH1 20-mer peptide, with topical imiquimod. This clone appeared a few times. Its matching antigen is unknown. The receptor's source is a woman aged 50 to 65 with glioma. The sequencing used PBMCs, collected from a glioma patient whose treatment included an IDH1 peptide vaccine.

DNA for the CDR3: TGCGCCAGCAGCTTGGCCCCCGGACTAGAGGTGACCGGGGAGCTGTTTTTT. Translating it yields CASSLAPGLEVTGELFF. The chain links TRBV5-1 to TRBJ2-2; 7 nucleotides line up with TRBD2. Losses at the gene ends were 0 bases for V and 5 bases for J; bases not matched to a gene: 10. Germline CDR1 is SGHRS and CDR2 is YFSETQ. The CDR3 sequence is 17 residues long.